The rows below give T cell receptor beta chains drawn from one sample of a study of beta chain features in type 1 diabetes. Here immunoSEQ multiplex PCR was the method, and the copy in TCRdb shows in-frame clones only, minus some. The table lists 600,000 to 650,000 clones, roughly 15% of them singletons. Sequences were obtained from naive CD4+ T cells from blood. These receptors all come from a man aged 18 to 30 in good health. Each CDR3 is given with its conserved first and last residue. A D gene is named only where the DNA matches it firmly. Expanded clones get a size class; other rows say once, few or many, or leave the size out.

j_call d_call clone_size v_call cdr3_nt cdr3_aa
TRBJ2-6 . few TRBV19 TGTGCCAGTAAAACCCCCCTGGCCAGGAGGCCTGGGGCCAACGTCCTGACTTTC CASKTPLARRPGANVLTF
TRBJ1-1 . . TRBV5-4 TGTGCCAGCGGCTCCGGGACCTTCAACACTGAAGCTTTCTTT CASGSGTFNTEAFF
TRBJ1-3 . . TRBV2 TGTGCCAGCAGGGAACAGGGTGTCGGAAACACCATATATTTT CASREQGVGNTIYF
TRBJ2-7 . . TRBV11-3 TGTGCCAGCAGCCCTACAGGCTTATACGAGCAGTACTTC CASSPTGLYEQYF
TRBJ1-2 . . TRBV7-3 TGTGCCAGCAGCTCCAATACAGGGACCTATGGCTACACCTTC CASSSNTGTYGYTF
TRBJ2-5 . . TRBV28 TGTGCCAGCAGCCGGGGGGCCGAAGAGACCCAGTACTTC CASSRGAEETQYF
TRBJ2-7 . few TRBV29-1 TGCAGCGTGGCCCGGACCTCCTACGAGCAGTACTTC CSVARTSYEQYF
TRBJ2-3 TRBD2 . TRBV7-7 TGTGCCAGCAGCTTAGATGGCGGGAGTCCGGGAGATACGCAGTATTTT CASSLDGGSPGDTQYF
TRBJ2-7 . . TRBV7-2 TGTGCCAGCAGCTTACAGGGAACCGAGCAGTACTTC CASSLQGTEQYF
TRBJ2-1 TRBD1 few TRBV4-3 TGCGCCAGCAGCCTGATCCCGGGACAGGGCGACAATGAGCAGTTCTTC CASSLIPGQGDNEQFF
TRBJ2-5 . . TRBV11-3 TGTGCCAGCAGCTTACCAGGGCTCGGAGAGACCCAGTACTTC CASSLPGLGETQYF
TRBJ2-7 TRBD1 few TRBV2 TGTGCCAGCAGTAGGACAGGGGGCAACGAGCAGTACTTC CASSRTGGNEQYF
TRBJ1-2 . . TRBV9 TGTGCCAGCAGCGTAGAACCGGCGTTCCAGAACTTC CASSVEPAFQNF
TRBJ2-5 . . TRBV7-3 TGTGCCAGCAGCTTAGGGGTTCAGAAAGAGACCCAGTACTTC CASSLGVQKETQYF
TRBJ2-7 TRBD1 . TRBV7-2 TGTGCCAGCAGCGGACAGGGGATGATAAGCTACGAGCAGTACTTC CASSGQGMISYEQYF
TRBJ2-1 TRBD2 . TRBV7-9 TGTGCCAGCAGCGTAAGGACTAGCGGACACAATGAGCAGTTCTTC CASSVRTSGHNEQFF
TRBJ1-6 . . TRBV9 TGTGCCAGCACCCCAAGGGCGGGGGATTCACCCCTCCACTTT CASTPRAGDSPLHF
TRBJ2-3 . few TRBV18 TGTGCCAGCTCACCCTCGACGCGGAGGGGGCGAAGCACAGATACGCAGTATTTT CASSPSTRRGRSTDTQYF
TRBJ1-1 TRBD1 few TRBV5-1 TGCGCCAGCAGTGACAGGGTATGGAACACTGAAGCTTTCTTT CASSDRVWNTEAFF
TRBJ1-1 . . TRBV9 TGTGCCAGCAGCGTAGTAAGGGGGACTGAAGCTTTCTTT CASSVVRGTEAFF
TRBJ2-1 . many TRBV19 TGTGCCAGTAGTATGGTGGGGAATGAGCAGTTCTTC CASSMVGNEQFF
TRBJ2-1 TRBD2 few TRBV19 TGTGCCAGTAGGAACGGAGCGGGATACTCCTACAATGAGCAGTTCTTC CASRNGAGYSYNEQFF
TRBJ2-7 . . TRBV6-5 TGTGCCAGCACCTCGATGGGGTTAGGGGCCGAGCAGTACTTC CASTSMGLGAEQYF